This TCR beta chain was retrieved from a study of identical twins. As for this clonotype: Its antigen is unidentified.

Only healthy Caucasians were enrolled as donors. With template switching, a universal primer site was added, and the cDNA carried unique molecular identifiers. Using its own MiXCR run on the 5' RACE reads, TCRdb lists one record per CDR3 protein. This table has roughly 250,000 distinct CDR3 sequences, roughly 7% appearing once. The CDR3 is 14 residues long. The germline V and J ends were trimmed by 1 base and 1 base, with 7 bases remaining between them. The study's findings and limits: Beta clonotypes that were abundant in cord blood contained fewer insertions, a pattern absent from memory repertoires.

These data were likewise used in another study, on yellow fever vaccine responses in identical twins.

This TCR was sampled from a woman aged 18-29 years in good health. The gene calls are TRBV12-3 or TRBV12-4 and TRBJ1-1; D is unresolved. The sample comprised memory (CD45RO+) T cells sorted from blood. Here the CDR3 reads CASSLVPGNTEAFF. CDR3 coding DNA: TGTGCCAGCAGTTTAGTGCCGGGGAACACTGAAGCTTTCTTT.